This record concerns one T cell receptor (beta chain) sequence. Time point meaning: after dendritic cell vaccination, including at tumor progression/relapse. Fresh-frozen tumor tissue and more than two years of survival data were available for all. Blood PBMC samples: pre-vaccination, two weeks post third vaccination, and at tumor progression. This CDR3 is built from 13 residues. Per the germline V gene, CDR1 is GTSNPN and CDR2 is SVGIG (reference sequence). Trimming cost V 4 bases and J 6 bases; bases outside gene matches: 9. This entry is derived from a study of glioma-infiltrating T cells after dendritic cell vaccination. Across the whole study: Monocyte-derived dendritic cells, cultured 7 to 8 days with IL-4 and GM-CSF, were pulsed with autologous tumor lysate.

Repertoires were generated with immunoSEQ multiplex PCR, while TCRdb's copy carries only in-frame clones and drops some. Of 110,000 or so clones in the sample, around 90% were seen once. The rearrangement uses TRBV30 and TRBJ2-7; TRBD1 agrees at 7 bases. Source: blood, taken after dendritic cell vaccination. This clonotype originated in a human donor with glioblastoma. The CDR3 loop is CAWTSGGSGEQYF. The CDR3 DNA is TGTGCCTGGACTTCAGGGGGTTCAGGCGAGCAGTACTTC.